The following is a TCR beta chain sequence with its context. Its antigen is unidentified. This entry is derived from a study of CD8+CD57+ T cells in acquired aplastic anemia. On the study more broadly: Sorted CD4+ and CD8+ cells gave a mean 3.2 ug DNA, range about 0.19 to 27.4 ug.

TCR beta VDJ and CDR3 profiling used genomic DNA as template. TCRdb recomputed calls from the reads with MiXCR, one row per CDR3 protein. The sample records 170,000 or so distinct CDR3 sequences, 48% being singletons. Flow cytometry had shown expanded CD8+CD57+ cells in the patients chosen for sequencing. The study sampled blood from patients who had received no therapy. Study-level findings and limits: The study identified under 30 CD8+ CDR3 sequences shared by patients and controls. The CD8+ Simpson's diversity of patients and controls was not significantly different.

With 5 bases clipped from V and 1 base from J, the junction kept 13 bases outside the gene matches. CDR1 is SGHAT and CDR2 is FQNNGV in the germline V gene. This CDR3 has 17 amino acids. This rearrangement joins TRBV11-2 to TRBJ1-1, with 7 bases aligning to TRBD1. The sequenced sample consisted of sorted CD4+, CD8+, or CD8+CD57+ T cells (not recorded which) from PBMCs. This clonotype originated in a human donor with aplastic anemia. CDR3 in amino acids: CASSVFRGEQKNTEAFF. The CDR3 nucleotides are TGTGCCAGCAGCGTTTTCAGGGGGGAGCAAAAGAACACTGAAGCTTTCTTT.